This T cell receptor (beta chain) emerged from a study of T cells in Graves' hyperthyroidism and ophthalmopathy. This clonotype came up many times. The antigen is unknown. Amplified TCR beta CDR3 regions derived from RNA transcripts. The HTBI set primed first-round TCR CDR3 RT-PCR. TCRdb re-called the multiplex PCR reads with MiXCR, one entry per CDR3 protein. The table records 610,000 or so distinct CDR3 sequences, 35% to 55% of them present only once. Patients aged 18 to 65 had newly diagnosed hyperthyroidism lasting under 2 months. Study results and limitations: Most clonotypes expanded in thyroid above 0.001 were likewise present in blood. Progression to ophthalmopathy was predicted a median of about 6.6 months early.

This CDR3 is built from 16 residues. Losses at the gene ends were 5 bases for V and 6 bases for J; bases not matched to a gene: 11. The sequenced sample was peripheral blood or thyroid tissue (not recorded which). The sequence was obtained from a woman in her late teens or twenties with Graves' hyperthyroidism. This rearrangement joins TRBV12-3 or TRBV12-4 to TRBJ2-2, with 8 positions matching TRBD1. The DNA of the CDR3 is TGTGCCAGCAGTCCGACAGCAGGACAGGGTGCCGGGGAGCTGTTTTTT. This codes for CASSPTAGQGAGELFF.